The T cell receptor beta chain described here comes from a study of T cells after yellow fever vaccination. This clonotype was seen a handful of times. Its specificity is not known. The CDR3 is made up of 16 amino acids. CDR1 and CDR2 (germline): SGHKS, YYEKEE (reference sequence). J was trimmed by 10 bases and V by 4 bases; bases with no gene match: 12. Synthesis of TCR cDNA relied on 5'RACE template switching, which attached a universal primer site and UMIs. TCRdb analysed the 5' RACE reads with MiXCR anew, one entry per CDR3 protein. The table has about 430,000 distinct CDR3 sequences, around 20% seen once. Findings and limits, study-wide: CD4 and CD8 compartments shared a small share of clonotypes.

This clonotype was sampled from a man aged 18-30 years who received the YFV17D yellow fever vaccine. Here the sequenced sample was PBMCs, taken before the yellow fever booster vaccination. The rearrangement uses TRBV5-5 and TRBJ2-2; 11 bases line up with TRBD1. The CDR3, as DNA: TGTGCCAGCAGCATCCGGGACAGGGGGATCAGAGAGGAGCTGTTTTTT. The encoded protein is CASSIRDRGIREELFF.